These 19 T cell receptor beta chains share one sample of origin, sequenced in a study of radiation and T cells in renal cell carcinoma. Produced via immunoSEQ multiplex PCR; TCRdb's table is partial and in-frame only. This sample carries some 150,000 clones, roughly 86% of them seen once, and the ten largest clones take 10% to 15%. Indicated time point: blood 2 weeks post-SBRT. The treatment: 15 Gy SBRT to primary tumor, nephrectomy 4 weeks later. Specimen: blood, collected from a patient whose treatment included radiotherapy and nephrectomy. The receptors here all came from a woman aged 45 to 65 with renal cell carcinoma.

The V call is TRBV11-2, the J call TRBJ2-5; no firm D call. This CDR3 contains 14 residues. The V end lost 0 bases, the J end lost 5 bases, and 10 bases lay between the germline ends. Germline V gene data show CDR1 as SGHAT and CDR2 as FQNNGV. The CDR3 nucleotides are TGTGCCAGCAGCTTAGACCGCGTTATGGAGACCCAGTACTTC. Residues: CASSLDRVMETQYF.

This clone was seen only a few times. The chain is built from TRBV7-3 and TRBJ1-1; no clear D gene. Germline V gives CDR1 SGHTA, CDR2 FQGTGA. The germline V and J ends were trimmed by 2 bases and 4 bases, with 8 bases remaining between them. This CDR3 has 13 amino acids. CDR3 DNA sequence: TGTGCCAGCAGCTTAGACAAAACCACTGAAGCTTTCTTT. Translating it yields CASSLDKTTEAFF.

This clone was found once. The chain carries TRBV2 and TRBJ1-2; 9 nucleotides line up with TRBD1. J gave up 8 bases and V 6 bases, and 13 bases lay outside the gene matches. Germline CDR1 and CDR2: SNHLY and FYNNEI. CDR3 size: 15 residues. The CDR3 DNA follows: TGTGCCAGCAGGGAGGGACAGGGACACTCGGGAGGCTACACCTTC. It is translated as CASREGQGHSGGYTF.

This clone has more than one count but fewer than ten. This chain joins TRBV6-5 and TRBJ1-6, with TRBD1 identical over 10 bases. The CDR3 runs to 14 residues. CDR1 and CDR2 from the germline V gene are MNHEY and SVGAGI. Unmatched junction bases numbered 6, after V lost 7 bases and J lost 9 bases. The CDR3 spells CASTPGQGSSPLHF. CDR3 DNA: TGTGCCAGCACCCCGGGACAGGGGAGTTCACCCCTCCACTTT.

V is TRBV10-2 and J is TRBJ2-3; TRBD2 matches 8 bases. Trimming took 6 bases from V and 2 from J; bases not matched to a gene: 4. The CDR3 runs to 14 residues. Germline loops: CDR1 WSHSY, CDR2 SAAADI. Written as DNA, the CDR3 is TGCGCCAGCAGGGGACTAGACTTCACAGATACGCAGTATTTT. This codes for CASRGLDFTDTQYF.

This clone was seen a handful of times. This sequence joins TRBV4-2 and TRBJ1-6, with 10 bases matching TRBD1. The ends lost 4 bases at V and 9 bases at J; junction bases unmatched: 0. CDR1 and CDR2 from the germline V gene are LGHNA and YNFKEQ. The CDR3 consists of 13 residues. CDR3 coding DNA: TGTGCCAGCAGCCGACAGGGGGCTTCACCCCTCCACTTT. Translating gives CASSRQGASPLHF.

The chain recombines TRBV6-6 with TRBJ1-4, with D perhaps matching TRBD1 (6 bases). The V gene's germline CDR1 is MNHNY and CDR2 SVGAGI (reference sequence). This CDR3 is 16 amino acids long. Trimming pared 2 bases from V and 8 bases from J, leaving 18 bases between. The CDR3 DNA reads as TGTGCCAGCAGTTACCCGGCTGGGGGGCCAGGGGAAAAACTGTTTTTT. It encodes CASSYPAGGPGEKLFF.

V is TRBV18 and J is TRBJ2-2; 7 bases agree with TRBD1. Trimming at V came to 3 bases and at J to 3 bases, leaving 7 bases not matched to a gene. CDR1 and CDR2 (germline): KGHSH, LQKENI. The CDR3 covers 16 residues. Written as DNA, the CDR3 is TGTGCCAGCTCACCTCGAGTAGACAGGGACACCGGGGAGCTGTTTTTT. This codes for CASSPRVDRDTGELFF.

This clone was picked up a small number of times. V gene TRBV5-1 combines with J gene TRBJ1-2; TRBD1 agrees at 8 bases. Germline CDR1 is SGHRS and CDR2 is YFSETQ. Trimming removed 0 bases from V and 6 bases from J; junction bases left unmatched: 1. The CDR3 length is 13 residues. CDR3 DNA: TGCGCCAGCAGCTTGGGACAGGGGCATGGCTACACCTTC. Protein sequence: CASSLGQGHGYTF.

As regards this clone: Other DNA sequences in this specimen translate into the identical CDR3. The chain carries TRBV19 and TRBJ2-2; no clear D gene. Trimming left V 3 bases short and J 2 bases short, with 7 bases between. CDR1 is LNHDA, CDR2 SQIVND, per germline (reference sequence). This CDR3 comprises 14 residues. CDR3 coding DNA: TGTGCCAGTAGTATTTCCCGTAACACCGGGGAGCTGTTTTTT. It codes for CASSISRNTGELFF.

V usage is TRBV29-1 and J usage is TRBJ2-2; D possibly matches TRBD1 or TRBD2 (6 bases each). The germline V and J ends were trimmed by 3 bases and 4 bases, with 9 bases remaining between them. Germline V gives CDR1 SQVTM, CDR2 ANQGSEA. The CDR3 totals 13 residues. Here the CDR3 reads CSVDEGGTGELFF. The CDR3 DNA is TGCAGCGTTGATGAGGGGGGCACCGGGGAGCTGTTTTTT.

The V gene is TRBV7-2, the J gene TRBJ2-3; no reliable D call. The CDR3 covers 17 residues. Trimming pared 0 bases from V and 1 base from J, leaving 14 bases between. Germline V gene sequence: CDR1 SGHTA, CDR2 FQGNSA. CDR3 region: CASSLAPTIRGTDTQYF. The CDR3 DNA sequence: TGTGCCAGCAGCTTAGCCCCTACAATTCGGGGCACAGATACGCAGTATTTT.

The chain employs TRBV4-1 and TRBJ1-2; possible D gene TRBD1, 5 bases. The CDR3 has 13 amino acids. V was trimmed by 0 bases and J by 9 bases, leaving 11 bases between them. CDR1 is MGHRA and CDR2 is YSYEKL in the germline V gene. CDR3 residues: CASSQEMPGSYTF. In DNA form, the CDR3 reads TGCGCCAGCAGCCAAGAAATGCCAGGGAGCTACACCTTC.

The chain employs TRBV11-2 and TRBJ2-5; 10 bases agree with TRBD2. With 2 bases clipped from V and 3 bases from J, the junction kept 3 bases outside the gene matches. CDR1 and CDR2 (germline): SGHAT, FQNNGV. This CDR3 has 15 residues. The CDR3 DNA reads TGTGCCAGCAGCTTAAATAGCGGGGGGAAAGAGACCCAGTACTTC. Its translation is CASSLNSGGKETQYF.

The chain carries TRBV18 and TRBJ1-3; D gene unclear. The V and J ends lost 3 bases and 3 bases respectively, with 15 bases between them. The CDR3 runs 16 residues. Germline assignment: CDR1 KGHSH and CDR2 LQKENI. Here the CDR3 reads CASSPATGVYGNTIYF. The CDR3 DNA reads as TGTGCCAGCTCACCGGCTACTGGGGTTTATGGAAACACCATATATTTT. Combining the CDR3 with reference TRBV18 and TRBJ1-3 gives the whole variable domain NAGVMQNPRHLVRRRGQEARLRCSPMKGHSHVYWYRQLPEEGLKFMVYLQKENIIDESGMPKERFSAEFPKEGPSILRIQQVVRGDSAAYFCASSPATGVYGNTIYFGEGSWLTVV.

The chain combines TRBV29-1 with TRBJ2-3; 7 nucleotides line up with TRBD2. The CDR3 totals 15 residues. The V gene's germline CDR1 is SQVTM and CDR2 ANQGSEA. V shed 5 bases and J 1 base; nucleotides not matched to a gene: 9. The CDR3 loop is CSVILWEGGTDTQYF. In DNA, the CDR3 is TGCAGCGTTATTCTCTGGGAGGGCGGCACAGATACGCAGTATTTT.

The rearrangement uses TRBV10-1 and TRBJ1-1, with 10 nucleotides matching TRBD1. This CDR3 is 15 amino acids long. In germline, CDR1 is WNHNN, CDR2 SYGVQD (reference sequence). V shed 6 bases, J shed 11 bases, and the junction held 15 bases outside the gene matches. The CDR3 reads CASRKPGQGNDWAFF. CDR3 DNA: TGCGCCAGCAGGAAACCGGGACAGGGGAACGACTGGGCTTTCTTT.

The chain couples TRBV6-1 to TRBJ1-2, with TRBD1 matching 11 bases. Germline values: CDR1 MNHNS, CDR2 SASEGT. This CDR3 has 20 residues. V trimming: 2 bases; J trimming: 0 bases; junction bases outside the gene matches: 14. As DNA, the CDR3 is TGTGCCAGCAGTGAATTCCTAAGTGGACAGGGGGCTTGGACTAACTATGGCTACACCTTC. This gives the protein CASSEFLSGQGAWTNYGYTF.

This clone was detected once. The CDR3 spells CASSVEANEKLFF. CDR3 nucleotide sequence: TGTGCCAGCAGCGTAGAAGCTAATGAAAAACTGTTTTTT. This rearrangement joins TRBV9 to TRBJ1-4; no firm D call. This CDR3 spans 13 amino acids. Germline lookup yields CDR1 SGDLS and CDR2 YYNGEE. The V end was cut by 0 bases, the J end by 3 bases, with 3 bases between.